A single sample gave rise to the 9 T cell receptor beta chains below, sequenced in a study of early T cells in non-severe SARS-CoV-2 infection. TCRdb fed the 5' RACE reads into MiXCR, producing one record per CDR3 protein. The table lists 79,000 or so distinct CDR3 sequences, about 13% of them singletons, with approximately 1.1% in the top ten. What was sequenced was whole blood. These receptors were collected from an adult who was a healthcare worker with PCR-confirmed SARS-CoV-2 infection or an uninfected control (not recorded which).

The V and J genes are TRBV10-3 and TRBJ2-3; D call uncertain. CDR1 and CDR2 (germline): ENHRY, SYGVKD. The CDR3 has 12 residues. The V and J ends lost 7 bases and 6 bases respectively, with 11 bases between them. The CDR3: CAITSTPDTQYF. The DNA of the CDR3 is TGTGCCATCACCTCGACACCGGATACGCAGTATTTT.

This rearrangement joins TRBV29-1 to TRBJ1-1, with 7 bases that match TRBD1. The length of the CDR3 is 13 residues. Germline CDR1 is SQVTM and CDR2 is ANQGSEA. The J segment lost 0 bases and the V segment lost 7 bases, leaving 5 bases of the junction unmatched. The CDR3 sequence: CSALDRLNTEAFF. CDR3 nucleotide sequence: TGCAGCGCCCTGGACAGGTTGAACACTGAAGCTTTCTTT.

This clonotype was counted between two and nine times. This chain uses TRBV29-1 with TRBJ1-2, with a weak D call TRBD1 (5 bases). Trimming stripped 2 bases from V and 1 base from J, with 11 bases between. This CDR3 comprises 14 residues. Germline values: CDR1 SQVTM, CDR2 ANQGSEA. The CDR3 bases are TGCAGCGTTGAATCGGGGGGTTTTAACTATGGCTACACCTTC. Translation: CSVESGGFNYGYTF.

Turning to this clonotype: Being one base from a much bigger clone, this may be a read error. V usage is TRBV7-8 and J usage is TRBJ2-1; TRBD1 agrees at 9 bases. Germline V gene data show CDR1 as SGHVS and CDR2 as FQNEAQ. CDR3 length equals 17 residues. CDR3 in DNA: TGTGACAGCAGCTTAGGGGGACAGGGCTACCGATACAATGAGCAGTTCTTC. It specifies CDSSLGGQGYRYNEQFF. Based on the CDR3 plus reference TRBV7-8 and TRBJ2-1, the full variable domain is GAGVSQSPRYKVAKRGQDVALRCDPISGHVSLFWYQQALGQGPEFLTYFQNEAQLDKSGLPSDRFFAERPEGSVSTLKIQRTQQEDSAVYLCDSSLGGQGYRYNEQFFGPGTRLTVL.

This clonotype was seen repeatedly, ten times or more. The rearrangement uses TRBV27 and TRBJ1-3, with 8 bases fitting TRBD1. Germline CDR1 MNHEY, CDR2 SMNVEV (reference sequence). The CDR3 has 15 amino acids. J was trimmed by 0 bases and V by 8 bases; bases with no gene match: 6. The CDR3 DNA is TGTGCCAGCCGACAGGGGTCCCACTCTGGAAACACCATATATTTT. This sequence encodes CASRQGSHSGNTIYF.

This chain connects TRBV29-1 to TRBJ2-5; D may be TRBD2 (6 bases). Germline V lookup: CDR1 SQVTM, CDR2 ANQGSEA. The V end lost 4 bases, the J end lost 4 bases, and 25 bases lay between the germline ends. The CDR3 covers 17 residues. DNA of the CDR3: TGCAGCGTTGTGAGAGGTAGGCGGGATCGAAGGATAGAGACCCAGTACTTC. It translates to CSVVRGRRDRRIETQYF.

Ten or more counts support this clonotype. CDR3 coding DNA: TGTGCCAGCAGTTACTTAGAAGCGTTTCAGCCCCAGCATTTT. It codes for CASSYLEAFQPQHF. The rearrangement joins TRBV6-6 to TRBJ1-5; D uncertain. Trimming left V 1 base short and J 6 bases short, with 10 bases between. Looked up from germline, CDR1 is MNHNY and CDR2 is SVGAGI (reference sequence). CDR3 size: 14 residues.

The J gene is TRBJ2-1, the V gene TRBV6-1; perhaps TRBD1 as D (5 bases). This CDR3 is built from 13 residues. Per germline, CDR1 MNHNS and CDR2 SASEGT. V was cut by 4 bases and J by 8 bases, with 12 bases left in between. CDR3 sequence: CASSGHDSDEQFF. For the CDR3, the DNA is TGTGCCAGCAGTGGCCACGACAGCGATGAGCAGTTCTTC.

In this sample, this clonotype turned up many times. The rearrangement uses TRBV6-6 and TRBJ2-2; D unclear. The CDR3 is 15 amino acids. V was trimmed by 2 bases and J by 0 bases, leaving 7 bases between them. Germline loops: CDR1 MNHNY, CDR2 SVGAGI (reference sequence). The DNA of the CDR3 is TGTGCCAGCAGTTACAAGCTTCCGAACACCGGGGAGCTGTTTTTT. Encoded protein: CASSYKLPNTGELFF.